Sequencing of this T cell receptor beta chain was carried out in a study of cytomegalovirus exposure and HLA in healthy donors. Findings and limits, study-wide: A subsequent analysis found that TCR clusters from the first cohort also tended to co-occur in the 110 or so validation repertoires, with about 95% of cluster scores above 0. Altogether, 150 or so TCR beta chains were recorded as cytomegalovirus-associated.

The CDR3 covers 16 residues. Germline V lookup: CDR1 SGHRS, CDR2 YFSETQ. V was cut by 6 bases and J by 0 bases, with 18 bases left in between. Method: immunoSEQ multiplex PCR; TCRdb's copy keeps in-frame clones and lacks some. The top ten hold around 2.3% of the sample, which has some 170,000 clones, about 88% seen once. With respect to this clone: Antigen specificity is unknown.

The chain links TRBV5-1 to TRBJ1-1, with D unclear. The TCR sequence derives from a woman in her late teens or twenties in good health and CMV-seronegative. Sequencing input: PBMCs. CDR3: CASTLDPGGMNTEAFF. The CDR3, as DNA: TGCGCCAGCACCCTTGACCCCGGCGGTATGAACACTGAAGCTTTCTTT. Full variable domain (remainder filled in from reference TRBV5-1 and TRBJ1-1): KAGVTQTPRYLIKTRGQQVTLSCSPISGHRSVSWYQQTPGQGLQFLFEYFSETQRNKGNFPGRFSGRQFSNSRSEMNVSTLELGDSALYLCASTLDPGGMNTEAFFGQGTRLTVV.